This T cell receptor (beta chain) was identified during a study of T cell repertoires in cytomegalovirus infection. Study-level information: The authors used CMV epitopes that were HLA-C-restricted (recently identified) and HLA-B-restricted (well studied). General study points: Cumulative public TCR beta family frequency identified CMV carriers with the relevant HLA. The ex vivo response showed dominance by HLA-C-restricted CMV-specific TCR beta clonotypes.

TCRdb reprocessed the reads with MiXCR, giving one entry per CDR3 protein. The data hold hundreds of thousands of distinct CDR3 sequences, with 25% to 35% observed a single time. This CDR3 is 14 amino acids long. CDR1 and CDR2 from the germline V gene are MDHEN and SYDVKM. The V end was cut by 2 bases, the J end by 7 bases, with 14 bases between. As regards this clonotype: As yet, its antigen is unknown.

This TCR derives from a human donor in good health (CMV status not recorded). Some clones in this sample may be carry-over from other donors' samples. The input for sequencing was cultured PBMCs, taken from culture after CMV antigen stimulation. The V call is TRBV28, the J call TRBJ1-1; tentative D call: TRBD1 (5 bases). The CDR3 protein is CASSLTGVGREAFF. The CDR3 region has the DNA TGTGCCAGCAGTTTAACGGGGGTAGGCCGTGAAGCTTTCTTT.